This TCR beta chain appears in the sequencing data of a study of CD8 T cells in Susac syndrome. RNA totalling roughly 0.45 to 1 ug underwent reverse transcription with random hexamers. In TCRdb, the immunoSEQ multiplex PCR reads were re-called with MiXCR into one record per CDR3 protein. The table lists roughly 150,000 distinct CDR3 sequences, around 96% of them singletons. This CDR3 is 15 amino acids long. V shed 4 bases and J shed 6 bases, with 19 bases lying between them. In germline, CDR1 is MNHEY, CDR2 SMNVEV (reference sequence). This chain links TRBV27 with TRBJ2-7, with a weak D call TRBD1 (6 bases). Sequencing was carried out using CD8+ T cells from PBMCs. The clonotype was recovered from a human donor with multiple sclerosis. The CDR3 sequence: CASSYLGAPLSEQYF. The CDR3 coding sequence is TGTGCCAGCAGTTACCTGGGGGCACCTTTGAGCGAGCAGTACTTC.